What follows are 4 T cell receptor beta chains derived from one specimen sequenced in a study of spatial heterogeneity in lung cancer. From the 5' RACE reads, TCRdb called clonotypes with MiXCR, one entry per CDR3 protein. The sample lists about 23,000 distinct CDR3 sequences, about 6.8% occurring once. What these receptors recognize is not known. Study-wide findings and caveats: Higher tumor mutation counts went along with higher counts of expanded intratumoral alpha and beta TCRs.

Time point noted: sample taken at primary tumor resection. Sequencing was performed on lung tumor tissue, taken at surgery. These receptors all come from a male donor with early-stage non-small cell lung cancer.

This clonotype was seen at least ten times. V and J are TRBV6-1 and TRBJ2-1; the match to TRBD2 covers 11 bases. The CDR3 sequence is 14 residues long. Germline CDR1 MNHNS, CDR2 SASEGT. Unmatched junction bases numbered 0, after V lost 4 bases and J lost 4 bases. The CDR3 loop is CASSGLAGYNEQFF. The CDR3 bases are TGTGCCAGCAGTGGACTAGCGGGGTACAATGAGCAGTTCTTC.

This clonotype is judged medium-sized (0.01 to 0.1%). The CDR3 is CASSLSKGMAFF. The CDR3 region has the DNA TGTGCCAGCAGTTTATCAAAGGGTATGGCTTTCTTT. The chain couples TRBV27 to TRBJ1-1; no clear D. The germline V and J ends were trimmed by 0 bases and 11 bases, with 10 bases remaining between them. Germline lookup yields CDR1 MNHEY and CDR2 SMNVEV (reference sequence). This CDR3 has 12 amino acids.

This clonotype was recorded at least ten times. V is TRBV3-1 and J is TRBJ1-5; the D is unclear. V lost 3 bases and J lost 5, with 11 bases in between. The CDR3 is 14 residues long. Germline assignment: CDR1 LGHDT and CDR2 YNNKEL (reference sequence). CDR3 protein: CASSQALAYQPQHF. The CDR3 coding sequence is TGTGCCAGCAGCCAGGCTCTAGCCTATCAGCCCCAGCATTTT.

This clonotype occurred many times. V and J are TRBV6-1 and TRBJ1-2, with 8 bases matching TRBD1. The V gene's germline CDR1 is MNHNS and CDR2 SASEGT. Germline trimming cut 2 bases from V and 4 bases from J; bases unmatched to any gene: 9. The CDR3 sequence is 16 residues long. This CDR3 is CASSEYQGAYGYGYTF. CDR3 coding DNA: TGTGCCAGCAGTGAATACCAGGGGGCATATGGCTATGGCTACACCTTC.